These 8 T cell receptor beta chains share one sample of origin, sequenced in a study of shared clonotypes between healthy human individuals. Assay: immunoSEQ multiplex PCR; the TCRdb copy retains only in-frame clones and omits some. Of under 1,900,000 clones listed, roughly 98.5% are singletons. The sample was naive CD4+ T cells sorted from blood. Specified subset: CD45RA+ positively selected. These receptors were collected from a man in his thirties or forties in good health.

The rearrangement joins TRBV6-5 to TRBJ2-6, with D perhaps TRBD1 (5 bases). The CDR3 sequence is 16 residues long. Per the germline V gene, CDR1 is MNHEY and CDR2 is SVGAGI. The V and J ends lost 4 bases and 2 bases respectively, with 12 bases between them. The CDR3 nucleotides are TGTGCCAGCAGTTCTTGGGGCAGGGCTGGGGCCAACGTCCTGACTTTC. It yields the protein CASSSWGRAGANVLTF.

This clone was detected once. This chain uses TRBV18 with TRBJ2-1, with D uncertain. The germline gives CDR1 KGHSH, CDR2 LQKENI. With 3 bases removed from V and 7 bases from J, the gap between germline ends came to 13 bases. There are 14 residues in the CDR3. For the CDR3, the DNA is TGTGCCAGCTCACCTTCACAAGAGCTTAATGAGCAGTTCTTC. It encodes CASSPSQELNEQFF.

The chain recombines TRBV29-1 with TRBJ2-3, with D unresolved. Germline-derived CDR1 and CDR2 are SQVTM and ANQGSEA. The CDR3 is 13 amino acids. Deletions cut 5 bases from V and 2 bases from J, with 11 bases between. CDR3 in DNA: TGCAGCGTTCGAGAGTATTCCACAGATACGCAGTATTTT. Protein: CSVREYSTDTQYF.

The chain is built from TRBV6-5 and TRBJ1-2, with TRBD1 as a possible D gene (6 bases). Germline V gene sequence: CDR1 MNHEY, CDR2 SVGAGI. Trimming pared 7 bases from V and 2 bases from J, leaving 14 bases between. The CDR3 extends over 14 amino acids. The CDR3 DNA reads TGTGCCAGCATGGGGGGGGGCACGAACTATGGCTACACCTTC. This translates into CASMGGGTNYGYTF.

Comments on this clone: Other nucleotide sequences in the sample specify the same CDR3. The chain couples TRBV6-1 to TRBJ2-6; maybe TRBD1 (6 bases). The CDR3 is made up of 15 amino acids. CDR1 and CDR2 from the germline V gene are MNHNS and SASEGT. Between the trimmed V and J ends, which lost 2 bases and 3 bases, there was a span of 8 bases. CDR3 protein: CASSEQGSGANVLTF. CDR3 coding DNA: TGTGCCAGCAGTGAACAGGGGAGTGGGGCCAACGTCCTGACTTTC.

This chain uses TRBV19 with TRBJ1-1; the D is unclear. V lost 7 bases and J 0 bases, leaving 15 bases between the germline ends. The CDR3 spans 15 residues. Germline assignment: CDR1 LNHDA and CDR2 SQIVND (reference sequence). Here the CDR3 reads CASTMTDRVNTEAFF. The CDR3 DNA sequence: TGTGCCAGTACCATGACGGACCGGGTGAACACTGAAGCTTTCTTT. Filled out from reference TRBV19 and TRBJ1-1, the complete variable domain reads DGGITQSPKYLFRKEGQNVTLSCEQNLNHDAMYWYRQDPGQGLRLIYYSQIVNDFQKGDIAEGYSVSREKKESFPLTVTSAQKNPTAFYLCASTMTDRVNTEAFFGQGTRLTVV.

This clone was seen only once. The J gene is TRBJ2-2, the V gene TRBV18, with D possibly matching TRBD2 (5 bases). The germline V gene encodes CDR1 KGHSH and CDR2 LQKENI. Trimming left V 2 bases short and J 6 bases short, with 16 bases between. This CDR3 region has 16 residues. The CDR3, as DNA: TGTGCCAGCTCACCAATCCGGGGAGAGGACTCCGGGGAGCTGTTTTTT. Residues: CASSPIRGEDSGELFF.

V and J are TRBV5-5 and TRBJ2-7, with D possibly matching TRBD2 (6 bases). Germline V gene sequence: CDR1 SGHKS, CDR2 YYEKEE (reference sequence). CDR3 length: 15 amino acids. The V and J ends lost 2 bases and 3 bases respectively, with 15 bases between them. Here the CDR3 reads CASSFTGTDYYEQYF. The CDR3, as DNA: TGTGCCAGCAGCTTCACCGGGACGGACTACTACGAGCAGTACTTC.